This T cell receptor (beta chain) was identified during a study of beta chain features in type 1 diabetes. Study information: Across the samples, roughly 98,000,000 sorted cells were examined in total. Whole-study findings and limits: Here, the possible influence of HLA type (on TCRB rearrangement) remained unresolved. In all four CD4+ subsets, TCRB CDR3 length was significantly, moderately reduced in type 1 diabetes.

There are a few counts of this clone. What it binds is not known. The ends were cut back, 7 bases at V and 3 bases at J, with 10 bases in the middle. CDR3 size: 13 residues. Germline V gene sequence: CDR1 MNHNY, CDR2 SVGAGI (reference sequence). On average, the one heparinised blood draw given by each donor was around 120 mL. Investigators reverse transcribed all isolated RNA, so they sequenced expressed TCRB transcripts. The assay was immunoSEQ multiplex PCR, and TCRdb's table has in-frame clones only and misses some. The sample yields about 660,000 clones, over 12% seen once. Material for sequencing was naive CD4+ T cells from blood. The origin of this receptor is a young man with type 1 diabetes. V gene TRBV6-6 combines with J gene TRBJ1-5, with D tentatively TRBD1 (5 bases). In DNA, the CDR3 is TGTGCCAGCAAGGGGACTATCAATCAGCCCCAGCATTTT. Protein product: CASKGTINQPQHF.